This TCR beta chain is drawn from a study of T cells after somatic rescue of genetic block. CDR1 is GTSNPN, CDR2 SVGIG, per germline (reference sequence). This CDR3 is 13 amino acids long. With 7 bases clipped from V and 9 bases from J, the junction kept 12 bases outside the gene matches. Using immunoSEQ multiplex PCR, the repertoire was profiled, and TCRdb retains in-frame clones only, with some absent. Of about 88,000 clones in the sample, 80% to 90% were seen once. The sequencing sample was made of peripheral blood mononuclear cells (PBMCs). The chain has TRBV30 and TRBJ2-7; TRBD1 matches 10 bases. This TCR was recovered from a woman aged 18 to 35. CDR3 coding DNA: TGTGCCTTCTCTCCGGGACAGGGGTGGGGGCAGTACTTC. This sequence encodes CAFSPGQGWGQYF.